These 14 T cell receptor beta chains came from one sample sequenced in a study of blood T cells in healthy people across ages. PCR was performed a second time for about 6 to 11 cycles using a sample-barcoded 5' primer and a J-beta primer mix. TCRdb reprocessed the 5' RACE reads with MiXCR, giving one entry per CDR3 protein. The profile shows roughly 1,500,000 distinct CDR3 sequences, around two fifths of them singletons. The sequenced sample consisted of blood. These receptor sequences come from a woman aged 18-29 years in good health.

As to this clonotype: An end of the junction differs from the germline gene, which may be a read error. The chain combines TRBV28 with TRBJ1-1; D ambiguous. This CDR3 has 13 amino acids. CDR1 is MDHEN and CDR2 is SYDVKM in the germline V gene. CDR3 bases: TGTGCCCGCAGTGTGAGGAGGGACACTGAAGCTTTCTTT. Amino acid sequence: CARSVRRDTEAFF.

This clonotype was recorded a few times. The chain has TRBV5-1 and TRBJ2-7; the D gene is possibly TRBD2 (5 bases). The germline V and J ends were trimmed by 4 bases and 2 bases, with 10 bases remaining between them. The CDR3 runs to 13 residues. Looked up from germline, CDR1 is SGHRS and CDR2 is YFSETQ. The CDR3 spells CASSGPGTYEQYF. The CDR3 DNA is TGCGCCAGCAGCGGGCCGGGGACCTACGAGCAGTACTTC.

This clonotype was seen a handful of times. The chain joins TRBV10-3 to TRBJ2-1, with TRBD1 matching 10 bases. CDR1 is ENHRY and CDR2 is SYGVKD in the germline V gene. Trimming cost V 4 bases and J 6 bases; bases outside gene matches: 3. CDR3 length: 14 amino acids. This CDR3 reads CAISARTGGNEQFF. The CDR3 bases are TGTGCCATCAGTGCGAGGACAGGGGGCAATGAGCAGTTCTTC.

The rearrangement joins TRBV20-1 to TRBJ2-4, with 7 bases identical to TRBD1. Judging by the DNA end, TRBJ2-7 fits better; the J call may be wrong. CDR3 size: 13 residues. The germline V gene has CDR1 DFQATT and CDR2 SNEGSKA (reference sequence). Here the CDR3 reads CSAGDRKLHEQYF. Here the CDR3 DNA reads TGCAGTGCTGGGGACAGAAAACTCCACGAGCAGTACTTC.

A few counts support this clonotype. It may be a read error: a sequence one base away is much more abundant. The rearrangement links TRBV12-3 or TRBV12-4 to TRBJ2-1; 10 bases agree with TRBD2. The trim removed 5 bases at V and 7 bases at J, leaving 5 bases unmatched. The CDR3 has 14 amino acids. The CDR3 DNA reads as TGTGCCAGCAGTGTAGTGGGACTAGCGAATGAGCAGTTCTTC. Its translation is CASSVVGLANEQFF.

The rearrangement joins TRBV6-6 to TRBJ1-2, with D unresolved. With 5 bases removed from V and 3 bases from J, the gap between germline ends came to 10 bases. The CDR3 totals 13 residues. From germline, CDR1 is MNHNY and CDR2 SVGAGI (reference sequence). CDR3 in amino acids: CASSTRTDYGYTF. DNA of the CDR3: TGTGCCAGCAGTACTCGGACGGACTATGGCTACACCTTC.

The rearrangement uses TRBV20-1 and TRBJ2-3; tentatively, D is TRBD1 (5 bases). V gave up 1 base and J gave up 4 bases, with 12 bases separating them. Germline V gene sequence: CDR1 DFQATT, CDR2 SNEGSKA (reference sequence). This CDR3 region has 14 residues. This CDR3 is CSARGVTAADTQYF. The CDR3 DNA reads as TGCAGTGCTAGAGGGGTGACAGCAGCAGATACGCAGTATTTT.

This clonotype has only a few counts. The chain couples TRBV5-5 to TRBJ2-7, with D possibly matching TRBD2 (6 bases). V was clipped by 0 bases and J by 0 bases, with 16 bases between them. The CDR3 has 17 residues. Germline CDR1 and CDR2: SGHKS and YYEKEE (reference sequence). CDR3 region: CASSLEWASVSSYEQYF. The CDR3 DNA is TGTGCCAGCAGCTTGGAGTGGGCTAGCGTGAGCTCCTACGAGCAGTACTTC.

The table lists this clonotype with a few counts. The J gene is TRBJ2-1, the V gene TRBV6-1; 10 nucleotides line up with TRBD1. After removal of 3 bases from V and 2 bases from J, the junction contained 4 bases not matched to a gene. The CDR3 extends over 16 amino acids. Germline V gene sequence: CDR1 MNHNS, CDR2 SASEGT. In DNA, the CDR3 is TGTGCCAGCAGTGAGACCGGGACAGGGGCCTACAATGAGCAGTTCTTC. This codes for CASSETGTGAYNEQFF.

Worth noting for this clonotype: A read error is possible here, since a much larger clone lies one base away. The chain recombines TRBV5-1 with TRBJ2-3; D not resolved. The CDR3 loop spans 14 amino acids. CDR1 is SGHRS and CDR2 is YFSETQ in the germline V gene. V lost 5 bases to trimming and J lost 4 bases, with 14 bases between them. CDR3 protein: CASRPGSGADTQYF. The CDR3 nucleotides are TGCGCCAGCAGACCCGGTAGTGGCGCAGATACGCAGTATTTT.

This clonotype was counted only a few times. The V and J genes are TRBV6-5 and TRBJ2-7, with D possibly being TRBD1 (6 bases). The CDR3 consists of 16 residues. The germline V gene has CDR1 MNHEY and CDR2 SVGAGI. V was cut by 5 bases and J by 3 bases, with 20 bases left in between. The CDR3 coding sequence is TGTGCCAGCAGTCCTAACCAGGGGCTTTTTATCTACGAGCAGTACTTC. Residues: CASSPNQGLFIYEQYF.

The chain has TRBV20-1 and TRBJ2-3, with 14 bases fitting TRBD2. Germline CDR1 and CDR2: DFQATT and SNEGSKA (reference sequence). V lost 2 bases and J lost 7; bases outside the gene matches: 5. This CDR3 contains 15 residues. CDR3 DNA: TGCAGTGCTAGACCTGGGACTAGCGGGAGTAATACGCAGTATTTT. Its protein is CSARPGTSGSNTQYF.

In its sample, this clonotype was seen a few times. The V and J genes are TRBV5-1 and TRBJ1-3, with D unresolved. The CDR3 consists of 13 residues. Between the trimmed V and J ends, which lost 5 bases and 0 bases, there was a span of 6 bases. Germline V lookup: CDR1 SGHRS, CDR2 YFSETQ. CDR3 nucleotides: TGCGCCAGCAGGGCGACCTCTGGAAACACCATATATTTT. Protein: CASRATSGNTIYF.

This chain links TRBV20-1 with TRBJ2-7, with D perhaps matching TRBD2 (6 bases). V was shortened by 6 bases and J by 3 bases, with 18 bases between the two germline ends. CDR3 length: 14 residues. Germline CDR1 and CDR2: DFQATT and SNEGSKA (reference sequence). The CDR3 DNA reads as TGCAGTGCCAGCGGACTGCCTAGCGACTACGAGCAGTACTTC. It encodes CSASGLPSDYEQYF.